The 10 T cell receptor beta chains below were found in one sample sequenced in a study of blood T cell repertoires in COVID-19. Method: immunoSEQ multiplex PCR; TCRdb's copy keeps in-frame clones and lacks some. The table has over 120,000 clones, approximately 90% seen once; the top ten hold around 2.9%. Material for sequencing was peripheral blood. These receptors were obtained from a man aged 55 to 70 with active or convalescent COVID-19.

The chain couples TRBV4-3 to TRBJ2-3; TRBD2 matches at 9 bases. CDR3 size: 16 residues. The junction had 8 bases not matched to a gene; V was cut back by 0 bases and J by 7 bases. Germline V gene data show CDR1 as LGHNA and CDR2 as YSLEER. The CDR3 loop is CASSQDWRGGTYTQYF. The CDR3 nucleotides are TGCGCCAGCAGCCAAGATTGGCGGGGGGGCACTTATACGCAGTATTTT.

There are a few counts of this clone. The chain is built from TRBV5-1 and TRBJ2-7, with 8 bases that match TRBD1. This CDR3 contains 14 residues. J gave up 6 bases and V 4 bases, and 9 bases lay outside the gene matches. Germline loops: CDR1 SGHRS, CDR2 YFSETQ. The CDR3 nucleotides are TGCGCCAGCAGCGCAGACAGGGGAAAATTCGAGCAGTACTTC. It yields the protein CASSADRGKFEQYF.

The V and J genes are TRBV7-8 and TRBJ1-5, with 11 bases that match TRBD1. CDR3 length: 17 residues. CDR1 is SGHVS, CDR2 FQNEAQ, per germline. V dropped 5 bases and J dropped 4; count of bases not matched to a gene: 10. The CDR3 loop is CASSLGQGALGNQPQHF. Here the CDR3 DNA reads TGTGCCAGCAGCCTCGGACAGGGGGCACTTGGAAATCAGCCCCAGCATTTT.

This clone was observed a single time. The genes are TRBV6-2 or TRBV6-3 and TRBJ1-3; tentatively, D is TRBD1 (6 bases). The CDR3 loop spans 15 amino acids. V was cut by 2 bases and J by 2 bases, with 10 bases left in between. Germline V lookup: CDR1 MNHEY, CDR2 SVGEGT. The CDR3 nucleotides are TGTGCCAGCAGTTACCCGGGACAAGCTGGAAACACCATATATTTT. Its protein product is CASSYPGQAGNTIYF.

This chain joins TRBV2 and TRBJ1-1; a possible D gene is TRBD1 (6 bases). CDR3 size: 13 residues. CDR1 is SNHLY and CDR2 is FYNNEI in the germline V gene. V was trimmed by 6 bases and J by 3 bases, leaving 11 bases between them. The CDR3, as DNA: TGTGCCAGCAGACTAGGGACACACACTGAAGCTTTCTTT. This sequence encodes CASRLGTHTEAFF.

This chain connects TRBV5-1 to TRBJ1-1; TRBD1 matches at 9 bases. CDR1 is SGHRS, CDR2 YFSETQ, per germline. The ends lost 3 bases at V and 5 bases at J; junction bases unmatched: 5. There are 14 residues in the CDR3. The CDR3 nucleotides are TGCGCCAGCAGCTCCGGGACAGGGATTACTGAAGCTTTCTTT. Translation gives CASSSGTGITEAFF.

The V and J genes are TRBV28 and TRBJ2-7; D remains unclear. The V end was cut by 6 bases, the J end by 5 bases, with 11 bases between. In germline, CDR1 is MDHEN, CDR2 SYDVKM. There are 12 residues in the CDR3. CDR3 sequence: CASSPWSNEQYF. CDR3 bases: TGTGCCAGCAGCCCTTGGAGTAACGAGCAGTACTTC. Complete variable domain (other parts from reference TRBV28 and TRBJ2-7): DVKVTQSSRYLVKRTGEKVFLECVQDMDHENMFWYRQDPGLGLRLIYFSYDVKMKEKGDIPEGYSVSREKKERFSLILESASTNQTSMYLCASSPWSNEQYFGPGTRLTVT.

This clone was found once. The chain combines TRBV28 with TRBJ2-7, with TRBD2 identical over 15 bases. Trimming at V came to 8 bases and at J to 2 bases, leaving 16 bases not matched to a gene. Germline lookup yields CDR1 MDHEN and CDR2 SYDVKM. This CDR3 comprises 19 residues. CDR3 bases: TGTGCCAGCGGAAGTGAACCGGGACTAGCGGGGGGTGACACCTACGAGCAGTACTTC. It yields the protein CASGSEPGLAGGDTYEQYF.

This chain's CDR3 is CATQKGPRAYEQYF. As DNA, the CDR3 is TGTGCCACCCAGAAGGGGCCACGGGCCTACGAGCAGTACTTC. The rearrangement joins TRBV2 to TRBJ2-7; D might be TRBD1 (5 bases). Germline CDR1 SNHLY, CDR2 FYNNEI. The CDR3 length is 14 residues. V shed 10 bases and J shed 2 bases, with 18 bases lying between them.

V usage is TRBV5-5 and J usage is TRBJ2-5, with TRBD1 identical over 8 bases. Germline CDR1 reads SGHKS; CDR2 reads YYEKEE (reference sequence). This CDR3 is built from 16 residues. V was pared by 4 bases and J by 2 bases, with 10 bases of the junction left unmatched. The CDR3 DNA follows: TGTGCCAGCAGCGGTTCAGGGGGCGCCGGACAAGAGACCCAGTACTTC. Translation: CASSGSGGAGQETQYF.